This section outlines one T cell receptor beta chain sequence together with its context. Its antigen remains unidentified. No much larger clone is present one base from it, and per-base qualities are unavailable. The method was 5' RACE. Sequencing relied on a NextSeq 500. Unique molecular identifiers were attached to individual cDNA molecules in the TCR library protocol so that sequencing error and PCR bias could be corrected. Both TCR alpha and beta chains were sequenced, and tight co-correlation was observed between alpha and beta sequence abundances in each sample. Per the authors' processing: Decombinator V4 was used to annotate the V gene, J gene and CDR3 of the TCR sequences. TCRs were defined as expanded if a significant change between any two time points was detected under a Poisson model with p below 0.0001. TCR abundances were normalised to the total number of TCRs sequenced in each sample and reported as counts per million. TRAV1-2 paired with TRAJ12, TRAJ20 or TRAJ33 defined MAIT TCRs, while TRAV10 paired with TRAJ18 defined iNKT TCRs. A search of VDJdb, accessed on 1 November 2021, was run for TCRs annotated to CMV, EBV and SARS-CoV-2, with TCRs annotated for multiple antigens excluded. The public sequencing data were trimmed at Q25 with fastp and processed into clonotypes with MiXCR by TCRdb, which kept only in-frame beta chains. Every distinct CDR3 protein forms one entry, paired with its most common genes and DNA. These V and J calls rely on TCRdb rather than the paper's analysis. The table for this sample lists around 99,000 distinct CDR3 sequences; roughly 17% of them were counted only once. The ten largest clonotypes hold about 4.7% of the sample.

This record belongs to a study of early T cells in non-severe SARS-CoV-2 infection (dated by TCRdb to the early 2020s). For context, the study as a whole: TCR sequencing used bulk RNA from unsorted whole blood, so alpha and beta chains could not be paired. General study outcomes and caveats: VDJdb matching was skewed toward anti-spike CD8 responses, so virus-specific expansions were likely underestimated and private and CD4 specificities were missed.

From a lookup of the germline V gene, CDR1 and CDR2 are MDHEN and SYDVKM. Inclusive of the bounding cysteine and phenylalanine, the CDR3 is 16 residues long. This entry keeps only the CDR3 DNA: 48 bases, framed from base 1. V lost 1 base and J lost 2 bases; the stretch between them is 15 bases long. This was a case-control study nested in a cohort of healthcare workers in London, UK, who had nasopharyngeal swab PCR tests and blood samples taken every week. Between 23 and 31 March 2020, the week of the UK lockdown, healthcare workers were enrolled and then followed up weekly for as long as 16 weeks. Recombination joined TRBV28 with TRBJ2-7, with the D gene not confidently named. Source: whole blood, taken at baseline. This clonotype was sampled from an adult who was a healthcare worker with PCR-confirmed SARS-CoV-2 infection or an uninfected control (not recorded which). Read as DNA, the sequence is TGTGCCAGCAGTTTATCTTTTCGCCAAAGGGCCTACGAGCAGTACTTC. Its protein is CASSLSFRQRAYEQYF.